The rows below give T cell receptor beta chains drawn from one sample of a study of blood T cell repertoires in COVID-19. This table comes from immunoSEQ multiplex PCR, and its TCRdb copy is limited to in-frame clones, with some not included. The sample has some 170,000 clones, around 80% seen once. Sequenced: peripheral blood. The receptors were gathered from a woman aged 80 or over with acute or convalescent COVID-19. CDR3s include the opening cysteine and the closing phenylalanine or tryptophan. A D gene is named only where the DNA matches it firmly. Expanded clones are given a class, and other clones once, few, many or no size at all.

V gene	clone size	J gene	D gene	CDR3 DNA	CDR3 protein
TRBV5-4	NA	TRBJ2-1	TRBD2	TGTGCCAGCAGCTTGGATACAGCGGGAGTACGAAGGAATGAGCAGTTCTTC	CASSLDTAGVRRNEQFF
TRBV4-2	NA	TRBJ1-1	NA	TGTGCCAGCAGCCAAGACAGGGGCACTGAAGCTTTCTTT	CASSQDRGTEAFF
TRBV4-1	NA	TRBJ2-7	NA	TGCGCCAGCAGCCAAGACTCGCGGACAGTCTACGAGCAGTACTTC	CASSQDSRTVYEQYF
TRBV6-2/TRBV6-3	NA	TRBJ1-1	NA	TGTGCCAGCAGTCGATCAGGCGCTGAAGCTTTCTTT	CASSRSGAEAFF
TRBV30	few	TRBJ1-2	NA	TGTGCCTGGAGTCAGGTGTTAGGTGGCTACACCTTC	CAWSQVLGGYTF
TRBV11-2	NA	TRBJ2-7	NA	TGTGCCAGCAGCTATCAACAGGGTCAGGCCGAGCAGTACTTC	CASSYQQGQAEQYF
TRBV15	NA	TRBJ2-5	NA	TGTGCCACCAGCAGGCGGGTGAGGGGGCAAGAGACCCAGTACTTC	CATSRRVRGQETQYF
TRBV5-4	NA	TRBJ2-2	TRBD2	TGTGCCAGCAGCTCGATTAGCGGGAGTAAAGCCGGGGAGCTGTTTTTT	CASSSISGSKAGELFF
TRBV7-6	few	TRBJ1-4	NA	TGTGCCAGCAGCTATCAACGGACCCGGGGTGAAAAACTGTTTTTT	CASSYQRTRGEKLFF
TRBV7-2	NA	TRBJ2-2	TRBD1	TGTGCCAGCAGCTACACCGGGACAGGGCGTATCACCGGGGAGCTGTTTTTT	CASSYTGTGRITGELFF
TRBV19	NA	TRBJ2-1	TRBD2	TGTGCCAGTAGCGAGCGTAGCGGGAGCACGCCCTACAATGAGCAGTTCTTC	CASSERSGSTPYNEQFF
TRBV5-1	NA	TRBJ2-1	TRBD2	TGCGCCAGCAGCTTTGCGGGAGGGCCTAATGAGCAGTTCTTC	CASSFAGGPNEQFF
TRBV29-1	once	TRBJ1-1	NA	TGCAGCGCCATGATGTCAGAGAACACTGAAGCTTTCTTT	CSAMMSENTEAFF
TRBV9	NA	TRBJ1-3	TRBD1	TGTGCCAGCAGCGTAGTCCCGACAGGGAGCAGCCGAAACACCATATATTTT	CASSVVPTGSSRNTIYF
TRBV4-3	NA	TRBJ1-6	TRBD1	TGCGCCAGCAGCCCGAGGACAGGGAGCTCCTATAATTCACCCCTCCACTTT	CASSPRTGSSYNSPLHF
TRBV7-2	NA	TRBJ2-5	NA	TGTGCCAGCAGCTTAGATGGAGGGGGGGCCTTGAAGACCCAGTACTTC	CASSLDGGGALKTQYF
TRBV7-8	NA	TRBJ2-1	TRBD2	TGTGCCAGCAGAACGGGAGGGGAGAATGAGCAGTTCTTC	CASRTGGENEQFF
TRBV5-4	NA	TRBJ2-2	NA	TGTGCCAGCAGCTTGTGGCAGGGGAGAGTCACCGGGGAGCTGTTTTTT	CASSLWQGRVTGELFF
TRBV21-1	NA	TRBJ2-5	NA	TGTGCCATCTTCCGGGGACAGCTGGAGACCCAGTACTTC	CAIFRGQLETQYF
TRBV14	NA	TRBJ1-2	TRBD1	TGTGCCAGCAGGGAGACAGGGCGCAACTATGGCTACACCTTC	CASRETGRNYGYTF
TRBV4-2	NA	TRBJ2-3	TRBD2	TGTGCCAGCAGCCGGGTGAGCGGGGGGGCGGAAGATACGCAGTATTTT	CASSRVSGGAEDTQYF
TRBV7-9	once	TRBJ1-5	NA	TGTGCCAGCAGCTTAGCCAGCGATCAGCCCCAGCATTTT	CASSLASDQPQHF
TRBV2	NA	TRBJ1-5	NA	TGTGCCAGCAGGCTACCGGGGAATAGCAATCAGCCCCAGCATTTT	CASRLPGNSNQPQHF
TRBV2	NA	TRBJ2-1	TRBD2	TGTGCCAGCAGTTACTCGGGGCTAGCGGGGGTATACAATGAGCAGTTCTTC	CASSYSGLAGVYNEQFF